Below, 24 T cell receptor beta chains from the same sample are listed, as sequenced in a study of PD-1 blockade in classical Hodgkin lymphoma (dated by TCRdb to the early 2020s). The sample's time point label is to be understood as: newly diagnosed, previously untreated cHL patient sample. CD4+ T cells were purified from thawed PBMCs by magnetic negative selection with a Miltenyi CD4+ T cell isolation kit. Library creation used the immunoSEQ multiplex PCR assay. TCRdb's version of the immuneACCESS table is confined to in-frame rearrangements and falls short of the full clone set. An unresolved V gene accounts for under half of the shortfall where checked; the remainder is of unknown origin. The sample table contains 15,000 to 18,000 clones; only one count was recorded for about 86% of them. The ten top clones hold around 0.86% of the sample. Sample: CD4+ T cells from blood. The receptors shown here come from a human donor with classical Hodgkin lymphoma.

V is TRBV7-2 and J is TRBJ1-1; D not certain. The germline V gene has CDR1 SGHTA and CDR2 FQGNSA. Trimming shortened V by 5 bases and J by 5 bases, and 12 bases separated the two germline ends. There are 13 residues in the CDR3. CDR3 loop: CASSPQSKTEAFF. The CDR3 bases are TGTGCCAGCAGCCCCCAGTCGAAAACTGAAGCTTTCTTT.

This clone was counted a few times. The gene calls are TRBV10-1 and TRBJ2-2; 9 bases agree with TRBD1. Germline-derived CDR1 and CDR2 are WNHNN and SYGVQD (reference sequence). The ends lost 8 bases at V and 4 bases at J; junction bases unmatched: 8. This CDR3 has 15 amino acids. In nucleotides, the CDR3 is TGCGCCAGCCGAAAGGACAGGGGAAGCACCGGGGAGCTGTTTTTT. Protein product: CASRKDRGSTGELFF.

The rearrangement uses TRBV7-9 and TRBJ1-2; a possible D gene is TRBD1 (5 bases). The V and J ends lost 4 bases and 6 bases respectively, with 12 bases between them. From germline, CDR1 is SEHNR and CDR2 FQNEAQ (reference sequence). The CDR3 covers 13 residues. CDR3 protein: CASSSWGKDGYTF. CDR3 DNA sequence: TGTGCCAGCAGCTCTTGGGGGAAGGATGGCTACACCTTC.

This chain connects TRBV21-1 to TRBJ2-7. TRBV21-1 is an annotated pseudogene. The CDR3 spans 11 residues. DNA for the CDR3: TGTGCCAGCAGCTCGCCCTACGAGCAGTACTTC. This encodes CASSSPYEQYF.

This clone was seen just once. The chain joins TRBV7-2 to TRBJ2-7, with D tentatively TRBD1 (5 bases). Trimming pared 1 base from V and 3 bases from J, leaving 7 bases between. The CDR3 is 13 amino acids. CDR1 is SGHTA, CDR2 FQGNSA, per germline. CDR3 nucleotide sequence: TGTGCCAGCAGCTTAGAACAGGTCTACGAGCAGTACTTC. This encodes CASSLEQVYEQYF.

The rearrangement joins TRBV7-8 to TRBJ1-5, with D possibly TRBD1 on 6 matching bases. V was trimmed by 4 bases and J by 4 bases, leaving 11 bases between them. Germline V gene sequence: CDR1 SGHVS, CDR2 FQNEAQ. This CDR3 region has 14 residues. The CDR3 loop is CASSSRTANQPQHF. The CDR3 region has the DNA TGTGCCAGCAGCTCCCGGACAGCTAATCAGCCCCAGCATTTT.

The chain uses TRBV18 and TRBJ2-3, with 14 bases fitting TRBD2. J gave up 5 bases and V 4 bases, and 8 bases lay outside the gene matches. CDR1 is KGHSH, CDR2 LQKENI, per germline. The CDR3 is made up of 17 amino acids. The CDR3 loop is CASSLWTSGGNKDTQYF. The CDR3 nucleotides are TGTGCCAGCTCACTTTGGACTAGCGGGGGGAATAAAGATACGCAGTATTTT.

This clone was found a few times. This chain joins TRBV5-1 and TRBJ2-7; D tentatively reads TRBD1 or TRBD2 (5 bases each). CDR1 SGHRS and CDR2 YFSETQ come from the germline V gene. The CDR3 is made up of 15 amino acids. V was pared by 0 bases and J by 2 bases, with 12 bases between. CDR3 protein: CASSLDGTITYEQYF. In nucleotides, the CDR3 is TGCGCCAGCAGCTTGGACGGGACGATCACCTACGAGCAGTACTTC.

The chain recombines TRBV5-4 with TRBJ1-2; 8 positions agree with TRBD1. The CDR3 covers 13 residues. J gave up 3 bases and V 4 bases, and 2 bases lay outside the gene matches. In germline, CDR1 is SGHNT, CDR2 YYREEE (reference sequence). The CDR3 region is CASSPTGDYGYTF. CDR3 DNA: TGTGCCAGCAGCCCGACAGGGGACTATGGCTACACCTTC.

This clone was detected only once. The genes are TRBV5-6 and TRBJ2-1, with 12 bases identical to TRBD2. The CDR3 is 16 residues long. The V gene end was trimmed by 4 bases and the J gene end by 7 bases; junction bases not matched to a gene: 9. Per germline, CDR1 SGHDT and CDR2 YYEEEE. In DNA form, the CDR3 reads TGTGCCAGCAGCCTCGAACTAGCGGGAGGTTATAATGAGCAGTTCTTC. Translation: CASSLELAGGYNEQFF.

The rearrangement joins TRBV9 to TRBJ1-6; D might be TRBD1 (5 bases). The CDR3 runs to 15 residues. V lost 0 bases to trimming and J lost 6 bases, with 10 bases between them. CDR1 is SGDLS, CDR2 YYNGEE, per germline. CDR3 protein: CASSVEGLGNSPLHF. In DNA form, the CDR3 reads TGTGCCAGCAGCGTAGAGGGGTTGGGTAATTCACCCCTCCACTTT.

This rearrangement joins TRBV7-2 to TRBJ2-1, with TRBD1 matching over 7 bases. CDR3 size: 13 residues. With V trimmed by 4 bases and J by 5 bases, 2 bases remained unmatched. The germline gives CDR1 SGHTA, CDR2 FQGNSA. The CDR3 here is CASSSTGDNEQFF. CDR3 DNA: TGTGCCAGCAGCTCAACAGGGGACAATGAGCAGTTCTTC. The entire variable domain, with the rest obtained from reference TRBV7-2 and TRBJ2-1, is as follows: GAGVSQSPSNKVTEKGKDVELRCDPISGHTALYWYRQSLGQGLEFLIYFQGNSAPDKSGLPSDRFSAERTGGSVSTLTIQRTQQEDSAVYLCASSSTGDNEQFFGPGTRLTVL.

This chain uses TRBV4-3 with TRBJ1-4, with 7 bases identical to TRBD1. The V gene end was trimmed by 2 bases and the J gene end by 3 bases; junction bases not matched to a gene: 3. This CDR3 is built from 15 residues. Germline CDR1 is LGHNA and CDR2 is YSLEER. As DNA, the CDR3 is TGCGCCAGCAGCCAAACCGGGACAGCTAATGAAAAACTGTTTTTT. Encoded protein: CASSQTGTANEKLFF.

The chain uses TRBV5-1 and TRBJ2-1, with D possibly matching TRBD2 (6 bases). The CDR3 has 15 amino acids. V lost 2 bases, J lost 8 bases, and 17 bases lay in between. CDR1 and CDR2 (germline): SGHRS, YFSETQ. Here the CDR3 reads CASSFGGGGGDEQFF. CDR3 nucleotide sequence: TGCGCCAGCAGCTTCGGTGGGGGAGGTGGCGATGAGCAGTTCTTC. The full variable domain, in which reference TRBV5-1 and TRBJ2-1 provide the parts outside the CDR3, is KAGVTQTPRYLIKTRGQQVTLSCSPISGHRSVSWYQQTPGQGLQFLFEYFSETQRNKGNFPGRFSGRQFSNSRSEMNVSTLELGDSALYLCASSFGGGGGDEQFFGPGTRLTVL.

This rearrangement joins TRBV29-1 to TRBJ2-5, with 8 bases that match TRBD1. The CDR3 is 14 residues long. Germline CDR1 and CDR2: SQVTM and ANQGSEA. Trimming cost V 4 bases and J 7 bases; bases outside gene matches: 11. The CDR3 sequence is CSVAPGRGLVTQYF. The CDR3 nucleotides read TGCAGCGTTGCCCCAGGCAGGGGGCTCGTGACCCAGTACTTC.

This chain uses TRBV28 with TRBJ1-2; no reliable D call. CDR1 and CDR2 (germline): MDHEN, SYDVKM. The ends were cut back, 7 bases at V and 8 bases at J, with 14 bases in the middle. The CDR3 has 12 amino acids. CDR3 sequence (DNA): TGTGCCAGCAATGCGGGAGAGCTAGGCTACACCTTC. This codes for CASNAGELGYTF.

The count of this clone is one. V is TRBV18 and J is TRBJ2-5; unclear D gene. V was shortened by 1 base and J by 2 bases, with 11 bases between the two germline ends. The CDR3 totals 15 residues. Per the germline V gene, CDR1 is KGHSH and CDR2 is LQKENI. CDR3 nucleotides: TGTGCCAGCTCACCACGATCGAAACAGCAAGAGACCCAGTACTTC. Translated: CASSPRSKQQETQYF.

V is TRBV5-6 and J is TRBJ1-4; possibly TRBD1 for D (6 bases). Germline V lookup: CDR1 SGHDT, CDR2 YYEEEE. The CDR3 sequence is 15 residues long. Trimming stripped 1 base from V and 8 bases from J, with 15 bases between. The CDR3 reads CASSLYGGPQEKLFF. The CDR3 nucleotides read TGTGCCAGCAGCTTGTATGGGGGGCCCCAGGAAAAACTGTTTTTT.

The chain carries TRBV7-2 and TRBJ2-7, with D possibly called TRBD1 or TRBD2 (5 bases each). CDR1 and CDR2 from the germline V gene are SGHTA and FQGNSA. The CDR3 has 14 residues. Trimming cost V 3 bases and J 3 bases, with 12 bases left between them. The CDR3 DNA sequence: TGTGCCAGCAGCTTTGGGGGAAGGGGCTACGAGCAGTACTTC. Protein: CASSFGGRGYEQYF.

The chain has TRBV19 and TRBJ1-1; 10 nucleotides line up with TRBD1. The V gene's germline CDR1 is LNHDA and CDR2 SQIVND (reference sequence). The CDR3 runs 14 residues. V shed 5 bases and J 4 bases; nucleotides not matched to a gene: 4. The CDR3 coding sequence is TGTGCCAGTAGTGGCAGGACAGGGGGCACTGAAGCTTTCTTT. Translating it yields CASSGRTGGTEAFF.

The CDR3 loop reads CASSLSTGMNTEAFF. The CDR3 DNA follows: TGTGCCAGCAGCTTATCCACAGGCATGAACACTGAAGCTTTCTTT. This chain uses TRBV11-1 with TRBJ1-1; D perhaps matches TRBD1 (5 bases). CDR1 and CDR2 (germline): SGHAT, FQDESV (reference sequence). Trimming cost V 2 bases and J 0 bases, with 10 bases left between them. This CDR3 contains 15 residues.

The genes are TRBV4-3 and TRBJ2-3, with 9 bases lining up with TRBD2. Germline V gene sequence: CDR1 LGHNA, CDR2 YSLEER. V shed 3 bases, J shed 4 bases, and the junction held 5 bases outside the gene matches. This CDR3 has 15 residues. The CDR3 nucleotides read TGCGCCAGCAGCCATTTAGCGGGAGAGTCAGATACGCAGTATTTT. Protein product: CASSHLAGESDTQYF.

The rearrangement joins TRBV27 to TRBJ2-3; 10 bases map to TRBD2. The CDR3 is made up of 18 amino acids. Germline V gene sequence: CDR1 MNHEY, CDR2 SMNVEV (reference sequence). Trimming removed 3 bases from V and 6 bases from J; junction bases left unmatched: 15. CDR3 in DNA: TGTGCCAGCAGTTTGGGTCTCGAGAGCGGGAGGGCCCCCGATACGCAGTATTTT. This gives the protein CASSLGLESGRAPDTQYF.

V gene TRBV2 combines with J gene TRBJ2-1; TRBD1 is a possible D gene (6 bases). With 6 bases removed from V and 4 bases from J, the gap between germline ends came to 16 bases. Germline loops: CDR1 SNHLY, CDR2 FYNNEI. The CDR3 is made up of 15 amino acids. Written as DNA, the CDR3 is TGTGCCAGCAGGGAGGAGCAGGGGCTTTACAATGAGCAGTTCTTC. This codes for CASREEQGLYNEQFF.